This T cell receptor (beta chain) was observed in a study of CD8 T cells in Susac syndrome. Study results and limitations: Acknowledgment was made by the study that its TCR sequencing and HLA analysis involved a relatively small number of individuals.

This clonotype was observed a single time. Its antigen is unknown. CDR1 and CDR2 (germline): SGHTA, FQGNSA. With 0 bases removed from V and 8 bases from J, the gap between germline ends came to 13 bases. This CDR3 region has 15 residues. RNA, at roughly 0.45 to 1 ug, was reverse transcribed with random hexamers. TCR beta CDR3 was amplified by immunoSEQ multiplex PCR. This amplification extended across 54 Vbeta and 13 Jbeta segments. TCRdb ran MiXCR on the immunoSEQ multiplex PCR reads and lists one entry per CDR3 protein. Here the sample spans approximately 160,000 distinct CDR3 sequences, about 93% being singletons.

The rearrangement uses TRBV7-2 and TRBJ1-4; perhaps TRBD1 as D (6 bases). The sequence was obtained from a human donor with multiple sclerosis. The specimen was CD4+ T cells from PBMCs. The CDR3 DNA follows: TGTGCCAGCAGCTTAGCTTGGGGGCTGAGCGAAAAACTGTTTTTT. Protein: CASSLAWGLSEKLFF.